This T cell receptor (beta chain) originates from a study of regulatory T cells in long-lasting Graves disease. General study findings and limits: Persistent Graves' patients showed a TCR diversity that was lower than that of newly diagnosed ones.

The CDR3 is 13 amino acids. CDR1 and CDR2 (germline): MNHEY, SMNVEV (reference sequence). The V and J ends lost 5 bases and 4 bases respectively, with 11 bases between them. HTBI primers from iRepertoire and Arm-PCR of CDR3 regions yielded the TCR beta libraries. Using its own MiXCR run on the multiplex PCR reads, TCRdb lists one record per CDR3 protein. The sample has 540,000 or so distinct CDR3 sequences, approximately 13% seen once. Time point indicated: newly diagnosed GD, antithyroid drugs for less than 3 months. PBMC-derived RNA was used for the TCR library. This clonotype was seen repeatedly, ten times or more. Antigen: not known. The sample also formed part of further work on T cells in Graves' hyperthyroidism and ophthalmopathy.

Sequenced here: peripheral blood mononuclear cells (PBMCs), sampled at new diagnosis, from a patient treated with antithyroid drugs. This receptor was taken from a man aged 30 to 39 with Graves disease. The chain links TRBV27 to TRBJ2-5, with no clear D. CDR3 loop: CASSPVGPETQYF. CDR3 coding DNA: TGTGCCAGCAGTCCGGTAGGACCAGAGACCCAGTACTTC.